This is a list of T cell receptor beta chains from one sample in a study of T cell repertoires in cytomegalovirus infection. Using its own MiXCR run on the reads, TCRdb lists one record per CDR3 protein. The repertoire holds about 700,000 distinct CDR3 sequences, with about 30% as singletons. Antigens of these TCRs are unknown. The source was cultured PBMCs, collected from culture after CMV antigen stimulation. The receptors stem from a human donor in good health (CMV status not recorded). Some clones in this sample may be carry-over from other donors' samples. CDR3s include the opening cysteine and the closing phenylalanine or tryptophan. A D gene is named only where the DNA matches it firmly. Size tells how often a clone was seen (once, few, many) or the class of an expanded clone, and some rows leave it out.

>TRBV6-1|NA|NA|TRBJ1-4
TGTGCCAGCAGGCTCCCGAGGGACGAAAAACTGTTTTTT
CASRLPRDEKLFF
>TRBV6-6|NA|TRBD2|TRBJ2-7
TGTGCCAGCAGTCGTCCCGGGACTAGCGGGACCCCCTACGAGCAGTACTTC
CASSRPGTSGTPYEQYF
>TRBV12-3/TRBV12-4|few|NA|TRBJ2-6
TGTGCCAGCACCCCACTAGTTGGGACTGGGGCCAACGTCCTGACTTTC
CASTPLVGTGANVLTF
>TRBV7-9|NA|NA|TRBJ2-7
TGTGCCAGCAGCGAGAGAAGAGAACAGGGAGCTCCCAAATACGAGCAGTACTTC
CASSERREQGAPKYEQYF
>TRBV5-4|NA|NA|TRBJ2-7
TGTGCCAGCAGCTTGGGGAAGGGGCACTACGAGCAGTACTTC
CASSLGKGHYEQYF
>TRBV7-2|many|NA|TRBJ2-7
TGTGCCAGCAGCCAGACTAGAGAAGAGCAGTACTTC
CASSQTREEQYF
>TRBV7-2|NA|NA|TRBJ2-7
TGTGCCAGCGAAAACATGGGGACTGGGCCCGGTCGGCAGTACTTC
CASENMGTGPGRQYF
>TRBV19|NA|NA|TRBJ1-2
TGTGCCAGTAGTAGGCAAGGGTTTGGCTACACCTTC
CASSRQGFGYTF
>TRBV5-6|NA|NA|TRBJ2-3
TGTGCCAGCAGCTTTCTTCGGGTTGCAGATACGCAGTATTTT
CASSFLRVADTQYF
>TRBV2|NA|NA|TRBJ1-1
TGTGCCAGCAGGGCGATAAGGGATGAAGCTTTCTTT
CASRAIRDEAFF
>TRBV7-2|few|NA|TRBJ1-1
TGTGCCAGCAGTTATGGACAGTTTAATTTGATGAACACTGAAGCTTTCTTT
CASSYGQFNLMNTEAFF
>TRBV12-3/TRBV12-4|few|NA|TRBJ1-5
TGTGCCAGCGGACTGAGAGGAGATCAGCCCCAGCATTTT
CASGLRGDQPQHF
>TRBV5-1|NA|NA|TRBJ2-5
TGCGCCAGCACCTCCGGGATAGCGGCTTTACCACAAGAGACCCAGTACTTC
CASTSGIAALPQETQYF
>TRBV12-3/TRBV12-4|NA|NA|TRBJ2-1
TGTGCCAGCAGCCAAGGGCCGGGGGCCGACAATGAGCAGTTCTTC
CASSQGPGADNEQFF
>TRBV11-1|once|NA|TRBJ2-3
TGTGCCAGCAGCCCCCTGTTATCCGTAGATACGCAGTATTTT
CASSPLLSVDTQYF
>TRBV24-1|NA|NA|TRBJ1-6
TGTGCCACCAGTGATTTTTGGAGGGAACGACATTCACCCCTCCACTTT
CATSDFWRERHSPLHF
>TRBV10-3|few|TRBD2|TRBJ2-1
TGTGCCATCAGTGAGTCTTTGGGACTAGGTGCTGACAATGAGCAGTTCTTC
CAISESLGLGADNEQFF
>TRBV5-1|NA|NA|TRBJ2-7
TGCGCCAGCAGCTTAGGTACCGGGACTGCGTCCTACGAGCAGTACTTC
CASSLGTGTASYEQYF
>TRBV6-5|NA|NA|TRBJ2-7
TGTGCCAGCACCTCTTGGGGGAGGTCATACGAGCAGTACTTC
CASTSWGRSYEQYF
>TRBV7-2|many|NA|TRBJ1-2
TGTGCCAGCAGCCCTGGGGGGGGGAACTATGGCTACACCTTC
CASSPGGGNYGYTF
>TRBV7-3|NA|NA|TRBJ1-1
TGTGCCAGCAGCTTAAGGGGTTCCGCCGGTACCACTGAAGCTTTCTTT
CASSLRGSAGTTEAFF
>TRBV7-8|NA|NA|TRBJ2-7
TGTGCCAGCAGAAGAGCTAGTACCTACGAGCAGTACTTC
CASRRASTYEQYF
>TRBV6-5|few|TRBD1|TRBJ2-7
TGTGCCAGCAGTGACCGCCGGGACAGGGCGTATGAGCAGTACTTC
CASSDRRDRAYEQYF
>TRBV7-2|many|NA|TRBJ2-5
TGTGCCAGCAGCATAGACAGGCGAGAGACCCAGTACTTC
CASSIDRRETQYF
>TRBV27|NA|TRBD2|TRBJ2-5
TGTGCCAGCAGGAAACTAGCGCAAGAGACCCAGTACTTC
CASRKLAQETQYF
>TRBV7-6|few|NA|TRBJ2-3
TGTGCCAGCAGCTTAGCGCAAATCACAGATACGCAGTATTTT
CASSLAQITDTQYF
>TRBV27|few|TRBD1|TRBJ1-5
TGTGCCAGCAGTCCGACAGGGACCTATAGCAATCAGCCCCAGCATTTT
CASSPTGTYSNQPQHF
>TRBV18|few|TRBD1|TRBJ1-2
TGTGCCAGCTCACCCGGGACAGCCGTCTATGGCTACACCTTC
CASSPGTAVYGYTF
>TRBV18|few|NA|TRBJ2-1
TGTGCCAGCTCACCACGGGCGGGGCTCGGGAATGAGCAGTTCTTC
CASSPRAGLGNEQFF
>TRBV20-1|few|TRBD2|TRBJ2-3
TGCAGTGCTAGACTAAGCGGGACTAGCACAGATACGCAGTATTTT
CSARLSGTSTDTQYF
>TRBV20-1|few|NA|TRBJ1-5
TGCAGTGCTAGTCGGCCTGGGGATCAGCCCCAGCATTTT
CSASRPGDQPQHF
>TRBV2|NA|NA|TRBJ1-4
TGTGCCAGCAGGAAGGACTGGGCTAATGAAAAACTGTTTTTT
CASRKDWANEKLFF
>TRBV19|once|NA|TRBJ2-4
TGTGCCAGTAGTATTGGGCGGTACATTCAGTACTTC
CASSIGRYIQYF
>TRBV7-6|few|TRBD1|TRBJ1-1
TGTGCCAGCAGCTGGGGGGGACAGGGAAACACTGAAGCTTTCTTT
CASSWGGQGNTEAFF
>TRBV5-1|NA|TRBD2|TRBJ2-6
TGCGCCAGCAGCCTGGGCCCTAGCGGGGCCTCTGGGGCCAACGTCCTGACTTTC
CASSLGPSGASGANVLTF
>TRBV7-2|few|NA|TRBJ2-7
TGTGCCAGCAGCTTAGGGGGACGATGGCAGTACTTC
CASSLGGRWQYF
>TRBV6-2/TRBV6-3|NA|TRBD1|TRBJ2-4
TGTGCCAGCACTACGGACAGGGGGCGGTCCGGAGCCAAAAACATTCAGTACTTC
CASTTDRGRSGAKNIQYF
>TRBV5-4|NA|TRBD1|TRBJ1-2
TGTGCCAGCAGCACACCCGGGACAGGCTATGGCTACACCTTC
CASSTPGTGYGYTF
>TRBV4-1|NA|NA|TRBJ1-2
TGCGCCAGCAGCTACCGCCAGGGTAAAAGCTATGGCTACACCTTC
CASSYRQGKSYGYTF
>TRBV7-2|many|NA|TRBJ1-2
TGTGCCAGCAGCCAGGACAGCAACTATGGCTACACCTTC
CASSQDSNYGYTF
>TRBV6-1|few|TRBD1|TRBJ2-5
TGTGCCAGCAGGGACAGGGAGGCTGAAGAGACCCAGTACTTC
CASRDREAEETQYF
>TRBV19|few|NA|TRBJ1-1
TGTGCCAGTAGTATCATTAAGGAGGCTGAAGCTTTCTTT
CASSIIKEAEAFF
>TRBV7-9|NA|NA|TRBJ1-4
TGTGCCAGCAGCCCCGTCTGGGGCCTGACTAATGAAAAACTGTTTTTT
CASSPVWGLTNEKLFF
>TRBV7-2|NA|TRBD1|TRBJ1-6
TGTGCCAGCAGCCCCTGGACAGGGGTTGCGAATTCACCCCTCCACTTT
CASSPWTGVANSPLHF
>TRBV6-5|few|NA|TRBJ1-1
TGTGCCAGCAGTTACACCCGGGGGGGATACATGAACACTGAAGCTTTCTTT
CASSYTRGGYMNTEAFF
>TRBV6-2/TRBV6-3|few|TRBD2|TRBJ2-3
TGTGCCAGCAGTATACTAGCGGGAGTAGCAGATACGCAGTATTTT
CASSILAGVADTQYF
>TRBV7-8|NA|NA|TRBJ2-7
TGTGCCAGCAGCTTAGACTATTCTTCCGAGCAGTACTTC
CASSLDYSSEQYF
>TRBV19|few|TRBD2|TRBJ2-3
TGTGCCAGTAGTATGGGTTCTAGCGGGAAAGGTGGTACGCAGTATTTT
CASSMGSSGKGGTQYF
>TRBV2|NA|TRBD1|TRBJ2-5
TGTGCCAGCAGTCTAGACAGGGGGGTTCGAGAGACCCAGTACTTC
CASSLDRGVRETQYF
>TRBV6-1|NA|NA|TRBJ1-4
TGTGCCAGCAGTGAAGCCTCCGGAAGGCAGACTAATGAAAAACTGTTTTTT
CASSEASGRQTNEKLFF